The 31 T cell receptor beta chains presented below share a single source sample, sequenced in a study of T cell repertoires in cytomegalovirus infection. Antigen specificity for these receptors is unknown. One entry per CDR3 protein, called by TCRdb with MiXCR from the reads. The repertoire includes approximately 130,000 distinct CDR3 sequences, more than 20% of them detected once, and about 37% sits in the top ten. Sequencing was performed on PBMCs, sequenced either directly or after in vitro stimulation (not recorded which). The receptors were gathered from a human donor in good health (CMV status not recorded). Some clones in this sample may be carry-over from other donors' samples.

Ten or more counts support this clonotype. The rearrangement joins TRBV6-1 to TRBJ1-5, with TRBD1 as a possible D gene (6 bases). The CDR3 consists of 11 residues. Germline V gene data show CDR1 as MNHNS and CDR2 as SASEGT. V was shortened by 8 bases and J by 8 bases, with 10 bases between the two germline ends. CDR3 nucleotide sequence: TGTGCCAGCGGCACAGGGAAGCCCCAGCATTTT. It translates to CASGTGKPQHF.

The chain links TRBV18 to TRBJ1-1, with a tentative D call TRBD1 (5 bases). The CDR3 has 14 amino acids. V was shortened by 0 bases and J by 4 bases, with 9 bases between the two germline ends. Germline V lookup: CDR1 KGHSH, CDR2 LQKENI. DNA for the CDR3: TGTGCCAGCTCACCACCTAGGGGCTCCACTGAAGCTTTCTTT. This codes for CASSPPRGSTEAFF.

This clonotype was seen a few times. This sequence joins TRBV20-1 and TRBJ2-5, with TRBD1 matching over 11 bases. The CDR3 runs 18 residues. J gave up 4 bases and V 0 bases, and 13 bases lay outside the gene matches. Germline assignment: CDR1 DFQATT and CDR2 SNEGSKA (reference sequence). This CDR3 reads CSARDVEGQGVRGETQYF. The CDR3 region has the DNA TGCAGTGCTAGAGACGTGGAGGGACAGGGGGTAAGAGGAGAGACCCAGTACTTC.

This sequence joins TRBV19 and TRBJ2-2; 8 bases are shared with TRBD1. CDR3 length: 15 amino acids. CDR1 LNHDA and CDR2 SQIVND come from the germline V gene (reference sequence). Unmatched junction bases numbered 5, after V lost 7 bases and J lost 1 base. The CDR3 loop is CASKRQGLNTGELFF. The CDR3 region has the DNA TGTGCCAGTAAGAGACAGGGGCTGAACACCGGGGAGCTGTTTTTT. Drawing the rest from reference TRBV19 and TRBJ2-2, the complete variable domain is DGGITQSPKYLFRKEGQNVTLSCEQNLNHDAMYWYRQDPGQGLRLIYYSQIVNDFQKGDIAEGYSVSREKKESFPLTVTSAQKNPTAFYLCASKRQGLNTGELFFGEGSRLTVL.

The chain has TRBV5-1 and TRBJ1-1; maybe TRBD1 (5 bases). The length of the CDR3 is 20 residues. The V gene lost 2 bases and the J gene lost 4 bases, with 30 bases spanning the gap. The germline gives CDR1 SGHRS, CDR2 YFSETQ. The chain's CDR3 is CASSFGPRGGYLVSGTEAFF. The CDR3 nucleotides read TGCGCCAGCAGCTTTGGGCCCCGGGGCGGGTACCTGGTGAGCGGCACTGAAGCTTTCTTT. Complete variable domain (other parts from reference TRBV5-1 and TRBJ1-1): KAGVTQTPRYLIKTRGQQVTLSCSPISGHRSVSWYQQTPGQGLQFLFEYFSETQRNKGNFPGRFSGRQFSNSRSEMNVSTLELGDSALYLCASSFGPRGGYLVSGTEAFFGQGTRLTVV.

V is TRBV7-2 and J is TRBJ2-7; 11 positions match TRBD1. CDR1 SGHTA and CDR2 FQGNSA come from the germline V gene. This CDR3 region has 18 residues. V was clipped by 4 bases and J by 2 bases; unmatched bases: 13. The CDR3 sequence: CASSSRGTGGGLAYEQYF. The CDR3 bases are TGTGCCAGCAGCTCGCGCGGGACAGGGGGTGGGTTGGCCTACGAGCAGTACTTC.

This clonotype was found a few times. The CDR3 nucleotides read TGTGCCAGCAGTTTTGGGCCTACCTACGAGCAGTACGTC. Its translation is CASSFGPTYEQYV. V and J are TRBV27 and TRBJ2-7; D gene uncertain. This CDR3 region has 13 residues. In germline, CDR1 is MNHEY, CDR2 SMNVEV (reference sequence). With 3 bases removed from V and 2 bases from J, the gap between germline ends came to 8 bases.

This clonotype has more than one count but fewer than ten. The chain employs TRBV12-3 or TRBV12-4 and TRBJ2-5, with 7 positions matching TRBD2. J was trimmed by 2 bases and V by 4 bases; bases with no gene match: 1. CDR3 size: 13 residues. The CDR3 protein is CASSWEGQETQYF. The CDR3 DNA reads TGTGCCAGCAGTTGGGAGGGACAAGAGACCCAGTACTTC.

This clonotype was counted a few times. The chain has TRBV7-2 and TRBJ2-5, with 10 positions matching TRBD2. V gave up 4 bases and J gave up 5 bases; unmatched junction bases: 7. Germline assignment: CDR1 SGHTA and CDR2 FQGNSA. The CDR3 consists of 15 residues. CDR3 sequence reads: CASSSAGGPSETQYF. The CDR3 DNA reads as TGTGCCAGCAGCTCAGCGGGAGGGCCATCGGAGACCCAGTACTTC.

This chain uses TRBV7-6 with TRBJ2-6; no firm D call. The germline CDR1 and CDR2 sequences are SGHVS and FNYEAQ. Trimming cost V 8 bases and J 0 bases, with 8 bases left between them. CDR3 length equals 14 residues. The CDR3 protein is CASLLGSGANVLTF. In nucleotides, the CDR3 is TGTGCCAGCCTTCTGGGCTCTGGGGCCAACGTCCTGACTTTC. Complete variable domain (other parts from reference TRBV7-6 and TRBJ2-6): GAGVSQSPRYKVTKRGQDVALRCDPISGHVSLYWYRQALGQGPEFLTYFNYEAQQDKSGLPNDRFSAERPEGSISTLTIQRTEQRDSAMYRCASLLGSGANVLTFGAGSRLTVL.

The genes are TRBV6-5 and TRBJ1-4; D ambiguous. The germline CDR1 and CDR2 sequences are MNHEY and SVGAGI. V was trimmed by 6 bases and J by 6 bases, leaving 14 bases between them. The CDR3 is made up of 14 amino acids. The CDR3 spells CASSSGASYEKLFF. CDR3 DNA sequence: TGTGCCAGCAGCTCCGGAGCCTCCTATGAAAAACTGTTTTTT.

This clonotype was observed a few times. The chain has TRBV6-6 and TRBJ1-5; D gene uncertain. The CDR3 is made up of 16 amino acids. V lost 0 bases and J 0 bases, leaving 9 bases between the germline ends. Germline-derived CDR1 and CDR2 are MNHNY and SVGAGI (reference sequence). In DNA form, the CDR3 reads TGTGCCAGCAGTTACTCGAGGGCAGCTAGCAATCAGCCCCAGCATTTT. Protein: CASSYSRAASNQPQHF.

The chain has TRBV11-2 and TRBJ2-2; a possible D gene is TRBD2 (5 bases). Trimming cost V 2 bases and J 6 bases, with 10 bases left between them. The CDR3 has 14 residues. Per the germline V gene, CDR1 is SGHAT and CDR2 is FQNNGV. DNA for the CDR3: TGTGCCAGCAGCTTAATGCGGGTGGCCGGGGAGCTGTTTTTT. As protein: CASSLMRVAGELFF.

The gene calls are TRBV20-1 and TRBJ2-2; a possible D gene is TRBD2 (5 bases). The V end lost 2 bases, the J end lost 4 bases, and 11 bases lay between the germline ends. The CDR3 runs to 14 residues. Germline-derived CDR1 and CDR2 are DFQATT and SNEGSKA (reference sequence). CDR3 amino acids: CSARSGTPTGELFF. CDR3 nucleotides: TGCAGTGCTAGAAGCGGTACCCCCACCGGGGAGCTGTTTTTT.

This clonotype was counted ten times or more. CDR3 DNA sequence: TGTGCCAGCAGCAAGCGGGAGTACGGTGAGCAGTTCTTC. This sequence encodes CASSKREYGEQFF. This chain joins TRBV11-2 and TRBJ2-1; 8 bases fit TRBD2. V was clipped by 5 bases and J by 9 bases; unmatched bases: 6. This CDR3 spans 13 amino acids. The germline V gene encodes CDR1 SGHAT and CDR2 FQNNGV.

This clonotype has a handful of counts. This chain joins TRBV12-3 or TRBV12-4 and TRBJ1-6, with TRBD1 matching over 9 bases. Germline trimming cut 1 base from V and 9 bases from J; bases unmatched to any gene: 7. The CDR3 is made up of 16 amino acids. The CDR3 is CASSLGEGQGISPLHF. The CDR3 bases are TGTGCCAGCAGTTTAGGTGAAGGACAGGGGATTTCACCCCTCCACTTT.

This clonotype was seen a few times. V and J are TRBV7-9 and TRBJ2-7; 12 positions agree with TRBD1. Germline-derived CDR1 and CDR2 are SEHNR and FQNEAQ (reference sequence). The CDR3 has 16 residues. J gave up 4 bases and V 6 bases, and 10 bases lay outside the gene matches. The CDR3 spells CASSPTPGQGAYEQYF. CDR3 in DNA: TGTGCCAGCAGTCCTACCCCGGGACAGGGGGCTTACGAGCAGTACTTC.

This chain connects TRBV12-3 or TRBV12-4 to TRBJ1-1; D is ambiguous. Trimming stripped 10 bases from V and 3 bases from J, with 18 bases between. This CDR3 region has 14 residues. CDR3 in amino acids: CATTLYKIDTEAFF. The CDR3 coding sequence is TGTGCCACGACCCTTTACAAAATCGACACTGAAGCTTTCTTT.

J is TRBJ2-6 and V is TRBV27, with D unresolved. With 2 bases removed from V and 3 bases from J, the gap between germline ends came to 8 bases. Germline V gene data show CDR1 as MNHEY and CDR2 as SMNVEV (reference sequence). There are 15 residues in the CDR3. The chain's CDR3 is CASSLRVGGANVLTF. The CDR3, as DNA: TGTGCCAGCAGTTTAAGGGTGGGTGGGGCCAACGTCCTGACTTTC.

This clonotype was counted at least ten times. This chain joins TRBV7-8 and TRBJ2-1; 7 bases are shared with TRBD1. Germline V CDR1 and CDR2: SGHVS, FQNEAQ. V lost 4 bases, J lost 4 bases, and 7 bases stayed unmatched. The CDR3 spans 15 residues. CDR3 sequence reads: CASSSGGQEYNEQFF. CDR3 DNA sequence: TGTGCCAGCAGCTCAGGAGGACAGGAGTACAATGAGCAGTTCTTC.

This clonotype was seen a few times. The chain joins TRBV20-1 to TRBJ2-7; 7 bases map to TRBD2. CDR1 is DFQATT, CDR2 SNEGSKA, per germline (reference sequence). This CDR3 region has 15 residues. J was trimmed by 7 bases and V by 6 bases; bases with no gene match: 18. CDR3 in DNA: TGCAGTGCCACTAGGGCTAGCGGACGAATGGAGGAGCAGTACGTC. Protein: CSATRASGRMEEQYV.

This clonotype occurred a few times. This chain uses TRBV7-2 with TRBJ2-5; D unresolved. Germline CDR1 reads SGHTA; CDR2 reads FQGNSA. This CDR3 contains 12 residues. V dropped 4 bases and J dropped 5 bases, with 8 bases sitting between them. DNA for the CDR3: TGTGCCAGCAGCTCCCCCCGGGAGACCCAGTACTTC. Translating gives CASSSPRETQYF.

J is TRBJ1-5 and V is TRBV20-1; D not resolved. CDR3 length: 15 residues. The V gene lost 6 bases and the J gene lost 3 bases, with 18 bases spanning the gap. In germline, CDR1 is DFQATT, CDR2 SNEGSKA (reference sequence). The CDR3 loop is CSAPRGSQNNQPQHF. The CDR3 region has the DNA TGCAGTGCCCCCCGTGGGAGCCAAAACAATCAGCCCCAGCATTTT.

In its sample, this clonotype was seen a few times. The V and J genes are TRBV7-2 and TRBJ2-1; 7 nucleotides line up with TRBD1. V gave up 5 bases and J gave up 0 bases; unmatched junction bases: 13. CDR1 is SGHTA and CDR2 is FQGNSA in the germline V gene. The CDR3 consists of 18 residues. The CDR3 sequence is CASSLPDRRFSSYNEQFF. CDR3 bases: TGTGCCAGCAGCCTCCCGGACAGGCGCTTTAGCTCCTACAATGAGCAGTTCTTC.

This clonotype has a count of ten or more. The chain uses TRBV11-3 and TRBJ1-1; 7 nucleotides align to TRBD1. This CDR3 contains 13 residues. The V segment lost 9 bases and the J segment 3 bases; nucleotides outside the gene matches: 7. CDR1 is SGHNT and CDR2 is YENEEA in the germline V gene. The CDR3 reads CASATGLDTEAFF. In DNA, the CDR3 is TGTGCCAGTGCGACAGGGTTGGACACTGAAGCTTTCTTT.

In this sample, this clonotype turned up a few times. V usage is TRBV20-1 and J usage is TRBJ2-7; 12 positions agree with TRBD2. The CDR3 extends over 16 amino acids. Per germline, CDR1 DFQATT and CDR2 SNEGSKA (reference sequence). Germline trimming cut 0 bases from V and 4 bases from J; bases unmatched to any gene: 7. CDR3 loop: CSARDQTSGSRYEQYF. In nucleotides, the CDR3 is TGCAGTGCTAGAGACCAGACTAGCGGGAGCCGGTACGAGCAGTACTTC.

The CDR3 bases are TGTGCCACCCGGAACAGGGAGAGAAACATTCAGTACTTC. Translation gives CATRNRERNIQYF. The genes are TRBV6-6 and TRBJ2-4, with D perhaps TRBD1 (6 bases). Per the germline V gene, CDR1 is MNHNY and CDR2 is SVGAGI (reference sequence). The ends were cut back, 10 bases at V and 6 bases at J, with 16 bases in the middle. This CDR3 contains 13 residues.

This clonotype was picked up a small number of times. The chain couples TRBV7-9 to TRBJ2-5, with D perhaps matching TRBD1 or TRBD2 (5 bases each). This CDR3 has 16 residues. Deletions cut 5 bases from V and 0 bases from J, with 16 bases between. Germline values: CDR1 SEHNR, CDR2 FQNEAQ (reference sequence). CDR3 in DNA: TGTGCCAGCAGCCTCGGGGCAGGGAGTGACCAAGAGACCCAGTACTTC. Protein: CASSLGAGSDQETQYF. Full variable domain (remainder filled in from reference TRBV7-9 and TRBJ2-5): DTGVSQNPRHKITKRGQNVTFRCDPISEHNRLYWYRQTLGQGPEFLTYFQNEAQLEKSRLLSDRFSAERPKGSFSTLEIQRTEQGDSAMYLCASSLGAGSDQETQYFGPGTRLLVL.

This clonotype was detected once. The V call is TRBV12-3 or TRBV12-4, the J call TRBJ1-5; no clear D. The CDR3 extends over 14 amino acids. Trimming left V 3 bases short and J 4 bases short, with 10 bases between. CDR3 DNA: TGTGCCAGCAGTTTCGGGCAGCATAATCAGCCCCAGCATTTT. This translates into CASSFGQHNQPQHF.

For the CDR3, the DNA is TGTGCCAGCAGAGCCATCCAGGGAGATACGCAGTATTTT. Translation: CASRAIQGDTQYF. The chain has TRBV2 and TRBJ2-3; perhaps TRBD1 as D (5 bases). V was clipped by 6 bases and J by 5 bases, with 12 bases between them. This CDR3 is built from 13 residues. Germline CDR1 reads SNHLY; CDR2 reads FYNNEI.

This clonotype was observed a handful of times. V is TRBV7-6 and J is TRBJ1-6; D is unclear. This CDR3 spans 18 amino acids. Germline V gives CDR1 SGHVS, CDR2 FNYEAQ. Trimming removed 5 bases from V and 0 bases from J, with 17 bases in between. The CDR3 DNA follows: TGTGCCAGCAGCCCAAATAACGGGGTTAGCTCCTATAATTCACCCCTCCACTTT. As protein: CASSPNNGVSSYNSPLHF.